The present entry profiles one TCR beta chain with its context. Its target is unknown. Using immunoSEQ multiplex PCR, the repertoire was profiled, and TCRdb retains in-frame clones only, with some absent. This table holds approximately 100,000 clones, about 90% found once. This specimen comes from a study of T cell responses to AZD1222 COVID-19 vaccine. At the level of the study: Second-dose recipients at about 4 or about 12 weeks were treated as one pooled group.

Points from the study as a whole: Vaccination with two AZD1222 doses was followed by a rise in Spike-specific TCR breadth and depth.

The source of this sequence is an adult in good health. Sequencing was performed on peripheral blood, taken on day 0 of AZD1222 vaccination.

The CDR3 protein is CASSIGGGRRATDTQYF. DNA for the CDR3: TGTGCCAGCAGCATCGGAGGTGGTCGAAGGGCCACAGATACGCAGTATTTT. The chain employs TRBV5-4 and TRBJ2-3; D might be TRBD2 (5 bases). Germline-derived CDR1 and CDR2 are SGHNT and YYREEE (reference sequence). V lost 4 bases to trimming and J lost 2 bases, with 20 bases between them. The CDR3 consists of 17 residues.